The clone carrying this TCR beta chain was seen many times. Antigen unknown. PBMCs stored at -80 C, 2 million in total, were the source of the unsorted libraries. The yield of each sequencing run was over 170 million TCR-beta sequences from 15-18 subjects. A single record per CDR3 protein comes from TCRdb applying MiXCR to the 5' RACE reads. The sample holds about 65,000 distinct CDR3 sequences; around 4% are singletons and the top ten take under 3%. The junction had 13 bases not matched to a gene; V was cut back by 2 bases and J by 9 bases. CDR3 length: 18 amino acids. Germline V gene data show CDR1 as LGHNA and CDR2 as YNFKEQ. The data derive from a study of neurological immune-mediated disorders. The study, taken as a whole, reports: The expanded clones of different subjects shared no CDR3 amino acid sequences (suggesting private repertoires in all groups). One related-CDR3 cluster, identified by phylogenetic grouping, held the repertoires of 18 of 34 multiple sclerosis patients and was a possible signature.

This receptor was taken from a man in his forties or fifties with multiple sclerosis. V and J are TRBV4-2 and TRBJ2-1; 13 bases match TRBD2. Material: PBMCs. The CDR3, as DNA: TGTGCCAGCAGCCAACCGGGACAGGCAGGACTAGCGGGGGTTGAGCAGTTCTTC. Amino acids: CASSQPGQAGLAGVEQFF.